The sequence of this TCR beta chain was determined in a study of early T cells in non-severe SARS-CoV-2 infection. cDNA molecules, individually, were tagged with unique molecular identifiers. In TCRdb, the 5' RACE reads were re-called with MiXCR into one record per CDR3 protein. This table has 69,000 or so distinct CDR3 sequences, roughly 4.9% appearing once. CDR3 size: 15 residues. With V trimmed by 2 bases and J by 3 bases, 5 bases remained unmatched. The V gene's germline CDR1 is MNHEY and CDR2 SVGEGT. This chain connects TRBV6-2 or TRBV6-3 to TRBJ2-7, with 9 bases matching TRBD1. The TCR comes from an adult who was a healthcare worker with PCR-confirmed SARS-CoV-2 infection or an uninfected control (not recorded which). The donor label of this sample is uncertain. The sample in question was whole blood, obtained at baseline. CDR3 DNA sequence: TGTGCCAGCAGTTACCCGAGGACAGGGGACTACGAGCAGTACTTC. This gives the protein CASSYPRTGDYEQYF.